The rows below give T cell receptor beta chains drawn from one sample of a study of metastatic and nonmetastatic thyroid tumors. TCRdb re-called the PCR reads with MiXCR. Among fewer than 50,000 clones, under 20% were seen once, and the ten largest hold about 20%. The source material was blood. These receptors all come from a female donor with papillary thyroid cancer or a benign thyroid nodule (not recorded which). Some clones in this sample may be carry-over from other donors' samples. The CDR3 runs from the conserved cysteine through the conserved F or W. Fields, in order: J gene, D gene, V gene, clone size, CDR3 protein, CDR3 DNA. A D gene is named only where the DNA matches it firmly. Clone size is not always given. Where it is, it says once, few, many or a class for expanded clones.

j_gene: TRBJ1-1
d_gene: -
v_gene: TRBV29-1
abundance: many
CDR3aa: CSVPPGQPNTEAFF
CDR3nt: TGCAGCGTCCCCCCGGGACAACCGAACACTGAAGCTTTCTTT

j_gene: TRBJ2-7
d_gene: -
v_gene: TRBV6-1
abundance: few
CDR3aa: CASCFASRLYEQYF
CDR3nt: TGTGCCAGCTGCTTCGCCTCCAGATTATACGAGCAGTACTTC

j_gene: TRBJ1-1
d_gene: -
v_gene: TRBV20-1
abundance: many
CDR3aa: CSGWEGTEAFF
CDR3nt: TGCAGCGGTTGGGAGGGTACTGAAGCTTTCTTT

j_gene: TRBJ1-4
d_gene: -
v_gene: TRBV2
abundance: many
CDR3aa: CASSGLGAVIQKLFF
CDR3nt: TGTGCCAGCAGTGGGCTGGGGGCAGTAATTCAAAAACTGTTTTTT

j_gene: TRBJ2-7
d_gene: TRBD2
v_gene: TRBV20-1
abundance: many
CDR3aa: CSARDPGGRAYEQYF
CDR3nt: TGCAGTGCTAGAGATCCAGGCGGGAGAGCCTACGAGCAGTACTTC

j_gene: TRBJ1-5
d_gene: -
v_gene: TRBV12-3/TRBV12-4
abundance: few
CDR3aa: CASSAGNQPQHF
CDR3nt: TGTGCCAGCAGTGCAGGGAATCAGCCCCAGCATTTT

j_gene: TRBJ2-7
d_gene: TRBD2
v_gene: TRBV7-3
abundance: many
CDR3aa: CASSPGPAGGGEQYF
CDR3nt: TGTGCCAGCAGCCCAGGGCCAGCGGGAGGAGGAGAGCAGTACTTC

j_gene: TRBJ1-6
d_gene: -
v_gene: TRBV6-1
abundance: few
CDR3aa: CASSEDSRIAPLHF
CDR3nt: TGTGCCAGCAGTGAAGACAGTAGAATTGCACCCCTCCACTTT

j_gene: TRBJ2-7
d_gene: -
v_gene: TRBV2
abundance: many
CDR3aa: CASHRDGLSYEQYF
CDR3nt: TGTGCCAGTCACCGGGACGGACTCTCCTACGAGCAGTACTTC

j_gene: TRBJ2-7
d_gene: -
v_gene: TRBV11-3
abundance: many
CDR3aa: CASSLEQNYEQYF
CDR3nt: TGTGCCAGCAGCTTAGAACAGAACTACGAGCAGTACTTC

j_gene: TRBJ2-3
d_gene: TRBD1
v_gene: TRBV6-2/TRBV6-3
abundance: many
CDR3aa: CASSYSRQGARTDTQYF
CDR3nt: TGTGCCAGCAGTTACTCGAGACAGGGGGCGCGAACAGATACGCAGTATTTT

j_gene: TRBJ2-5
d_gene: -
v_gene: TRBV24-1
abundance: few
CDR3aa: CATSDGLGGETQYF
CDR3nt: TGTGCCACCAGTGATGGGCTAGGGGGTGAGACCCAGTACTTC

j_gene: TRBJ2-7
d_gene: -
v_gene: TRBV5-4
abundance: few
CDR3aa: CASSGDNPHEQYF
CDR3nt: TGTGCCAGCAGCGGGGACAATCCTCACGAGCAGTACTTC

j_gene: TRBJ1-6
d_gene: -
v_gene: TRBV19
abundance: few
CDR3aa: CASSSQDRASPLHF
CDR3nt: TGTGCCAGTAGTTCACAAGACAGAGCCTCACCCCTCCACTTT

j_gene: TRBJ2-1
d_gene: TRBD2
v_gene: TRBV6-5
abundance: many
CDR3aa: CASSYSIPGLASNEQFF
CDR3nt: TGTGCCAGCAGTTACTCGATCCCCGGACTAGCAAGCAATGAGCAGTTCTTC

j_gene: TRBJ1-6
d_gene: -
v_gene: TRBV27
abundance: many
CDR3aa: CASSLGPAFNSPLHF
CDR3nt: TGTGCCAGCAGCTTGGGGCCAGCATTTAATTCACCCCTCCACTTT

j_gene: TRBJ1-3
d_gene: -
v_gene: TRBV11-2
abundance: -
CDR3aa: CASSPQAGHGSAGNTIYF
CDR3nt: TGTGCCAGCAGCCCACAGGCGGGACATGGCTCGGCTGGAAACACCATATATTTT

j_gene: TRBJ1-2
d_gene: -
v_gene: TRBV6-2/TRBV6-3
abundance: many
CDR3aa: CASSWTSPRGYTF
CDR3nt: TGTGCCAGCAGCTGGACGTCCCCTAGAGGCTACACCTTC

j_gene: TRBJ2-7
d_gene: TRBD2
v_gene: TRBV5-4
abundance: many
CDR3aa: CASSSGPGTSVTYEQYF
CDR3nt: TGTGCCAGCAGCTCGGGCCCCGGGACTAGCGTTACCTACGAGCAGTACTTC

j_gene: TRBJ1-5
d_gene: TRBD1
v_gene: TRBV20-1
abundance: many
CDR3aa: CSASDRTFSNQPQHF
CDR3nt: TGCAGTGCATCGGACAGGACATTTAGCAATCAGCCCCAGCATTTT